This TCR beta chain appears in the sequencing data of a study of Graves' ophthalmopathy and Graves' hyperthyroidism. Study in general: Before any treatment was given, at initial diagnosis, peripheral blood was collected.

Beta-chain TCR CDR3 regions were amplified from RNA transcripts. An opening RT-PCR round employed HTBI primers and preceded a second-round multiplex PCR. TCRdb fed the multiplex PCR reads into MiXCR, producing one record per CDR3 protein. Seen here are around 600,000 distinct CDR3 sequences, over 40% observed once, and the top ten hold over 2.5%. V was trimmed by 1 base and J by 7 bases, leaving 14 bases between them. The germline CDR1 and CDR2 sequences are SGHVS and FQNEAQ. The CDR3 length is 14 residues. Many counts were recorded for this clonotype. The TCR sequence derives from an adult man with Graves' ophthalmopathy. The sequencing sample was made of peripheral blood. The chain employs TRBV7-8 and TRBJ2-7; D possibly matches TRBD1 or TRBD2 (5 bases each). The CDR3 here is CASSLVLGTGEQYF. DNA for the CDR3: TGTGCCAGCAGCTTAGTTCTCGGGACGGGGGAGCAGTACTTC.